The 24 T cell receptor beta chains below all came from one sample that was sequenced in a study of breast tumors, draining lymph nodes, adjacent tissues. In TCRdb, the multiplex PCR reads were re-called with MiXCR into one record per CDR3 protein. The sample yields 45,000 to 60,000 distinct CDR3 sequences, more than 20% seen once. Sequencing was carried out using breast tumor tissue. These receptors all stem from a female donor with breast cancer. Some clones in this sample may be carry-over from other donors' samples.

This clonotype has a count of ten or more. One junction end does not reproduce the germline sequence, and a read error may be involved. The CDR3 DNA reads as TGTGCCAGCGGCTTACAGGGCACCGGGGAGCTGTTTTTT. The encoded protein is CASGLQGTGELFF. V and J are TRBV7-3 and TRBJ2-2; D perhaps matches TRBD1 (6 bases). This CDR3 spans 13 amino acids. The germline V gene has CDR1 SGHTA and CDR2 FQGTGA.

This clonotype occurred once. V usage is TRBV3-1 and J usage is TRBJ2-2, with D hard to call. V was cut by 3 bases and J by 5 bases, with 4 bases left in between. The germline CDR1 and CDR2 sequences are LGHDT and YNNKEL (reference sequence). The CDR3 is 12 amino acids. The CDR3 sequence is CASSHATGELFF. The CDR3 bases are TGTGCCAGCAGCCATGCGACCGGGGAGCTGTTTTTT.

In regard to this clonotype: Possible read error: a much larger clone is one base away. CDR3 amino acids: CSGVRAPQEAQYF. DNA of the CDR3: TGCAGTGGCGTGCGGGCCCCCCAAGAGGCCCAGTACTTC. The J gene is TRBJ2-5, the V gene TRBV20-1; a weak D match, TRBD2 (5 bases). The CDR3 is made up of 13 amino acids. Germline CDR1 and CDR2: DFQATT and SNEGSKA (reference sequence).

Worth noting for this clonotype: A clone one base away is much larger, so this may be a read error. The chain joins TRBV15 to TRBJ1-2; the match to TRBD1 covers 8 bases. The germline gives CDR1 LNHNV, CDR2 YYDKDF (reference sequence). This CDR3 is built from 14 residues. The CDR3 nucleotides read TGTGCCACCAGCCTAGGACAGGGCAACTATGGCTGCACCTTC. Translating it yields CATSLGQGNYGCTF.

This clonotype was found many times. The chain links TRBV12-3 or TRBV12-4 to TRBJ1-6; 7 nucleotides align to TRBD1. V trimming: 6 bases; J trimming: 8 bases; junction bases outside the gene matches: 7. The CDR3 spans 14 residues. The CDR3 region has the DNA TGTGCCAGCAGGACGACAGGGCCGTATTCACCCCTCCACTTT. Its protein is CASRTTGPYSPLHF.

This clonotype was counted ten times or more. This chain uses TRBV7-8 with TRBJ2-3; possible D gene TRBD2, 6 bases. V lost 2 bases to trimming and J lost 1 base, with 13 bases between them. In germline, CDR1 is SGHVS, CDR2 FQNEAQ. CDR3 length: 16 residues. This chain's CDR3 is CASSLNGGARTDTQYF. CDR3 coding DNA: TGTGCCAGCAGCTTAAATGGAGGGGCGCGCACAGATACGCAGTATTTT.

Of note for this clonotype: The junction departs from the called germline gene at one end, perhaps through a read error. The chain carries TRBV20-1 and TRBJ2-7, with TRBD2 matching over 7 bases. This CDR3 contains 14 residues. Per germline, CDR1 DFQATT and CDR2 SNEGSKA (reference sequence). In DNA form, the CDR3 reads TGCAGTGCTAGAGGGCGTCTAGCGGTATACGGGCAGTACTTC. It is translated as CSARGRLAVYGQYF.

This clonotype was counted ten times or more. The gene calls are TRBV12-3 or TRBV12-4 and TRBJ1-6; a weak D match, TRBD1 (6 bases). There are 14 residues in the CDR3. The V end lost 5 bases, the J end lost 5 bases, and 10 bases lay between the germline ends. The CDR3 loop reads CASSIDRNNSPLHF. The CDR3 DNA is TGTGCCAGCAGTATCGACAGGAATAATTCACCCCTCCACTTT.

This clonotype was counted many times. The V and J genes are TRBV5-8 and TRBJ1-6, with D hard to call. Trimming left V 4 bases short and J 0 bases short, with 5 bases between. The germline V gene has CDR1 SGHTS and CDR2 YDEGEE. This CDR3 has 14 amino acids. CDR3 DNA sequence: TGTGCCAGCAGCCGCGGCTCCTATAATTCACCCCTCCACTTT. It is translated as CASSRGSYNSPLHF. The full variable domain, its missing parts supplied by reference TRBV5-8 and TRBJ1-6, is EAGVTQSPTHLIKTRGQQATLRCSPISGHTSVYWYQQALGLGLQFLLWYDEGEERNRGNFPPRFSGRQFPNYSSELNVNALELEDSALYLCASSRGSYNSPLHFGNGTRLTVT.

This clonotype was picked up a small number of times. The CDR3 DNA follows: TGTGCCAGCAGCTTAAGGGGGAGCAGGTTGGAGACCCAGTACTTC. Its translation is CASSLRGSRLETQYF. The chain links TRBV7-4 to TRBJ2-5; D might be TRBD1 (6 bases). The CDR3 is 15 residues long. Trimming took off 2 bases at V and 5 bases at J, with 15 bases between the two ends. Germline lookup yields CDR1 SGHVT and CDR2 SQSDAQ.

This clonotype was seen repeatedly, ten times or more. The rearrangement uses TRBV3-1 and TRBJ2-7, with D possibly TRBD1 on 6 matching bases. Between the trimmed V and J ends, which lost 4 bases and 4 bases, there was a span of 11 bases. This CDR3 is 13 amino acids long. Germline loops: CDR1 LGHDT, CDR2 YNNKEL (reference sequence). The CDR3 DNA follows: TGTGCCAGCAGCCCGACAGGTACATACGAGCAGTACTTC. Translated, it gives CASSPTGTYEQYF.

This clonotype was counted many times. This sequence joins TRBV6-4 and TRBJ2-1; D remains unclear. V lost 0 bases and J lost 4, with 7 bases in between. The V gene's germline CDR1 is MRHNA and CDR2 SNTAGT. The CDR3 loop spans 14 amino acids. Written as DNA, the CDR3 is TGTGCCAGCAGTGACTCGAACAAATACAATGAGCAGTTCTTC. It encodes CASSDSNKYNEQFF.

This clonotype was seen ten or more times. The chain employs TRBV27 and TRBJ1-2; D might be TRBD1 (5 bases). The CDR3 consists of 12 residues. V lost 4 bases, J lost 4 bases, and 7 bases lay in between. CDR1 is MNHEY, CDR2 SMNVEV, per germline (reference sequence). The CDR3 sequence: CASSYTGYGYTF. CDR3 coding DNA: TGTGCCAGCAGTTATACAGGCTATGGCTACACCTTC.

In this sample, this clonotype turned up a few times. The CDR3 sequence: CASSISRREKDTQYF. The CDR3 DNA sequence: TGTGCCAGTAGTATAAGTCGGCGGGAGAAAGATACGCAGTATTTT. The chain carries TRBV19 and TRBJ2-3, with TRBD2 matching over 7 bases. The CDR3 has 15 amino acids. Germline CDR1 reads LNHDA; CDR2 reads SQIVND (reference sequence). V was clipped by 2 bases and J by 5 bases; unmatched bases: 7.

This clonotype occurred many times. The CDR3 region has the DNA TGTGCCAGCAGTTACACTGCGTCGGGGGAGCAGTACTTC. Translation gives CASSYTASGEQYF. The chain couples TRBV6-6 to TRBJ2-7, with D tentatively TRBD2 (5 bases). The CDR3 has 13 amino acids. V was clipped by 2 bases and J by 7 bases, with 12 bases between them. CDR1 MNHNY and CDR2 SVGAGI come from the germline V gene (reference sequence).

This chain connects TRBV6-2 or TRBV6-3 to TRBJ2-7, with 10 bases matching TRBD2. Germline values: CDR1 MNHEY, CDR2 SVGEGT. Trimming at V came to 8 bases and at J to 3 bases, leaving 4 bases not matched to a gene. The CDR3 consists of 13 residues. The CDR3 spells CASGTSGVYEQYF. The CDR3 nucleotides are TGTGCCAGCGGTACTAGCGGGGTCTACGAGCAGTACTTC.

This clonotype appeared many times. The chain carries TRBV7-9 and TRBJ1-4, with no clear D. The CDR3 runs to 13 residues. CDR1 is SEHNR and CDR2 is FQNEAQ in the germline V gene (reference sequence). DNA for the CDR3: TGTTTTTTAAGCGACGTCGGGCCTGAAAAACTGTTTTTT. Amino acids: CFLSDVGPEKLFF.

Worth noting for this clonotype: A much bigger clone sits one base away, suggesting this may be a read error. V and J are TRBV28 and TRBJ2-7; 8 nucleotides line up with TRBD2. Per germline, CDR1 MDHEN and CDR2 SYDVKM. Losses at the gene ends were 8 bases for V and 7 bases for J; bases not matched to a gene: 10. This CDR3 is built from 13 residues. For the CDR3, the DNA is TGTGCCAGCGGAGCTAGCGGGCGTCATGAGCAGTACTTC. This translates into CASGASGRHEQYF.

This rearrangement joins TRBV4-1 to TRBJ2-5, with 13 bases lining up with TRBD2. V dropped 3 bases and J dropped 4; count of bases not matched to a gene: 5. Germline values: CDR1 MGHRA, CDR2 YSYEKL. The CDR3 spans 16 residues. CDR3 residues: CASSHGGLAGAETQYF. The CDR3 DNA reads TGCGCCAGCAGCCACGGAGGACTAGCGGGAGCAGAGACCCAGTACTTC.

This clonotype was seen repeatedly, ten times or more. The chain employs TRBV2 and TRBJ1-5; no clear D gene. The V end lost 2 bases, the J end lost 6 bases, and 11 bases lay between the germline ends. CDR1 SNHLY and CDR2 FYNNEI come from the germline V gene. The CDR3 spans 14 residues. The CDR3 DNA is TGTGCCAGCAGTGAAATATCCGCGCCTCAGCCCCAGCATTTT. It yields the protein CASSEISAPQPQHF.

On this clonotype itself: Relative to the germline gene, one junction end is altered; a read error may explain this. V is TRBV7-7 and J is TRBJ2-7, with D perhaps TRBD2 (7 bases). This CDR3 has 15 amino acids. Germline V lookup: CDR1 SSHAT, CDR2 FNYEAQ (reference sequence). The CDR3 DNA reads TGTGCTAGCAGCGCGGAAGCGGGACACTCCTACGAGCAGTACTTC. Translation gives CASSAEAGHSYEQYF.

This clonotype was observed many times. V gene TRBV9 combines with J gene TRBJ2-2, with D unclear. The CDR3 length is 15 residues. The germline V and J ends were trimmed by 4 bases and 6 bases, with 16 bases remaining between them. Germline assignment: CDR1 SGDLS and CDR2 YYNGEE. The CDR3 coding sequence is TGTGCCAGCAGCATAAGGGAAGCCCCCGCCGGGGAGCTGTTTTTT. Protein sequence: CASSIREAPAGELFF.

This clonotype occurred many times. The chain has TRBV20-1 and TRBJ2-3; 10 nucleotides line up with TRBD2. The CDR3 length is 15 residues. V lost 0 bases, J lost 4 bases, and 4 bases stayed unmatched. The V gene's germline CDR1 is DFQATT and CDR2 SNEGSKA (reference sequence). The CDR3 coding sequence is TGCAGTGCTAGAGATTCTAGCGGGAGCCCAGATACGCAGTATTTT. This sequence encodes CSARDSSGSPDTQYF.

This clonotype showed up many times. This CDR3 is CASSVDRGAGETQYF. In DNA form, the CDR3 reads TGTGCCAGCAGCGTAGACCGGGGGGCCGGGGAGACCCAGTACTTC. The genes are TRBV9 and TRBJ2-5, with a weak D call TRBD2 (7 bases). With 0 bases removed from V and 5 bases from J, the gap between germline ends came to 14 bases. Per germline, CDR1 SGDLS and CDR2 YYNGEE. CDR3 length: 15 residues.